Listed below are T cell receptor beta chains from one sample, sequenced in a study of shared clonotypes between healthy human individuals. Repertoires were generated with immunoSEQ multiplex PCR, while TCRdb's copy carries only in-frame clones and drops some. The sample carries 2 million to 2.5 million clones, approximately 95% recorded once. Sequenced sample: naive CD4+ T cells from PBMCs. The receptors originated from a man aged 18 to 29 in good health. Some clones in this sample may be carry-over from other donors' samples. The CDR3 runs from the conserved cysteine through the conserved F or W. Each record gives: D gene, V gene, J gene, clone size, CDR3 protein, CDR3 DNA. A D gene is named only where the DNA matches it firmly. Expanded clones get a size class; other rows say once, few or many, or leave the size out.

>.|TRBV15|TRBJ2-3|.
CATSRGHDTDTQYF
TGTGCCACCAGCAGAGGACACGACACAGATACGCAGTATTTT
>TRBD1|TRBV9|TRBJ2-5|.
CASSPSLGQGEETQYF
TGTGCCAGCAGCCCATCACTCGGACAGGGCGAAGAGACCCAGTACTTC
>.|TRBV6-1|TRBJ2-3|.
CASSGGADTQYF
TGTGCCAGCAGTGGGGGGGCAGATACGCAGTATTTT
>TRBD1|TRBV15|TRBJ2-1|.
CATSRDLHGTGNNEQFF
TGTGCCACCAGCAGAGATTTACATGGGACAGGGAACAATGAGCAGTTCTTC
>.|TRBV5-1|TRBJ2-1|.
CAAGAAPGEQFF
TGCGCAGCAGGGGCGGCCCCGGGGGAGCAGTTCTTC
>TRBD2|TRBV5-1|TRBJ2-3|once
CASSFLAGGGTDTQYF
TGCGCCAGCAGCTTCCTAGCGGGAGGCGGCACAGATACGCAGTATTTT
>.|TRBV2|TRBJ2-3|.
CAISRGNPSQDTQYF
TGTGCCATCAGCCGCGGAAACCCTAGCCAGGATACGCAGTATTTT
>.|TRBV28|TRBJ1-4|once
CASSTTTGTNEKLFF
TGTGCCAGCAGTACGACCACAGGGACTAATGAAAAACTGTTTTTT
>TRBD1|TRBV27|TRBJ1-2|few
CASSPLTGAHGYTF
TGTGCCAGCAGTCCCCTAACAGGGGCCCATGGCTACACCTTC
>TRBD2|TRBV7-2|TRBJ2-4|.
CASSYYSGSAKNIQYF
TGTGCCAGCAGCTATTATAGCGGGAGCGCCAAAAACATTCAGTACTTC
>TRBD1|TRBV27|TRBJ2-6|once
CASSRVQGAGANVLTF
TGTGCCAGCAGTAGAGTACAGGGGGCTGGGGCCAACGTCCTGACTTTC
>.|TRBV5-4|TRBJ2-2|.
CASSLGGTGELFF
TGTGCCAGCAGCTTAGGGGGAACCGGGGAGCTGTTTTTT
>.|TRBV25-1|TRBJ2-3|.
CASSEYRAGGTDTQYF
TGTGCCAGCAGTGAGTACAGGGCAGGGGGCACAGATACGCAGTATTTT
>TRBD2|TRBV5-1|TRBJ2-3|.
CASSLVVGTSEDTQYF
TGCGCCAGCAGCTTGGTTGTCGGGACTAGCGAAGATACGCAGTATTTT
>.|TRBV20-1|TRBJ2-7|.
CSASLSYEQYF
TGCAGTGCTTCCCTCAGCTACGAGCAGTACTTC
>TRBD2|TRBV7-2|TRBJ2-7|.
CASSLRAGGSYEQYF
TGTGCCAGCAGCTTAAGGGCGGGGGGGTCCTACGAGCAGTACTTC
>TRBD1|TRBV19|TRBJ2-7|.
CASSAPGQSYEQYF
TGTGCCAGTAGTGCCCCGGGACAGTCCTACGAGCAGTACTTC
>.|TRBV5-1|TRBJ1-1|.
CASSPLRAQNTEAFF
TGCGCCAGCAGCCCGCTCAGGGCACAGAACACTGAAGCTTTCTTT
>.|TRBV5-8|TRBJ1-5|.
CASSLSADKGQPQHF
TGTGCCAGCAGCTTGTCGGCGGATAAGGGTCAGCCCCAGCATTTT
>.|TRBV14|TRBJ1-1|.
CASSPITPNPTEAFF
TGTGCCAGCAGCCCCATCACTCCTAACCCCACTGAAGCTTTCTTT
>.|TRBV9|TRBJ2-2|.
CASSSRGDRNTGELFF
TGTGCCAGCAGCTCACGAGGGGACCGCAACACCGGGGAGCTGTTTTTT
>TRBD2|TRBV5-4|TRBJ2-3|.
CASSLLAGGYRLSTDTQYF
TGTGCCAGCAGCTTACTAGCGGGAGGGTACCGTTTAAGCACAGATACGCAGTATTTT
>.|TRBV6-6|TRBJ1-1|.
CASSYSPGNTEAFF
TGTGCCAGCAGTTACTCACCGGGGAACACTGAAGCTTTCTTT
>TRBD1|TRBV4-2|TRBJ1-2|.
CASSQEGTANYGYTF
TGTGCCAGCAGCCAAGAAGGGACAGCTAACTATGGCTACACCTTC
>.|TRBV9|TRBJ2-2|.
CASSVEWGGPGAGELFF
TGTGCCAGCAGCGTAGAGTGGGGAGGGCCAGGGGCCGGGGAGCTGTTTTTT
>.|TRBV5-1|TRBJ1-2|.
CASSLERDPSTF
TGCGCCAGCAGCTTGGAACGCGATCCGTCCACCTTC
>TRBD1|TRBV7-9|TRBJ1-1|.
CASSIGTAEAFF
TGTGCCAGCAGCATCGGGACAGCTGAAGCTTTCTTT
>.|TRBV7-2|TRBJ2-3|.
CASSLYADTQYF
TGTGCCAGCAGCTTATACGCCGATACGCAGTATTTT
>.|TRBV18|TRBJ1-1|.
CASSSLQNMNTEALF
TGTGCCAGCTCATCCTTACAGAACATGAACACTGAAGCTCTCTTT
>TRBD1|TRBV19|TRBJ1-1|.
CASSAPGGNTEAFF
TGTGCCAGTAGTGCGCCAGGGGGGAACACTGAAGCTTTCTTT
>TRBD2|TRBV29-1|TRBJ2-1|.
CSFRGGNGNEQFF
TGCAGCTTCCGGGGGGGCAACGGGAATGAGCAGTTCTTC
>.|TRBV7-3|TRBJ2-1|.
CASSLEPGNEQFF
TGTGCCAGCAGCTTAGAACCGGGAAATGAGCAGTTCTTC
>.|TRBV6-1|TRBJ1-5|.
CASSEVSGRGHQPQHF
TGTGCCAGCAGTGAAGTCTCCGGAAGAGGGCATCAGCCCCAGCATTTT
>.|TRBV5-8|TRBJ1-6|.
CASTRRGSPLHF
TGTGCCAGCACCCGTCGCGGTTCACCCCTCCACTTT
>TRBD1|TRBV5-1|TRBJ2-7|.
CASSLAGQGASEQYF
TGCGCCAGCAGCTTGGCAGGACAGGGGGCTAGCGAGCAGTACTTC
>.|TRBV28|TRBJ1-3|.
CASSTPGNTIYF
TGTGCCAGCAGTACCCCCGGAAACACCATATATTTT
>.|TRBV27|TRBJ2-5|.
CASSSQLRGVKTQYF
TGTGCCAGCAGTTCGCAACTCAGGGGGGTAAAGACCCAGTACTTC
>.|TRBV6-5|TRBJ2-1|.
CASSYSSGAVSEQFF
TGTGCCAGCAGTTACTCCTCAGGGGCGGTGAGTGAGCAGTTCTTC
>.|TRBV27|TRBJ1-2|.
CASSPRTVLHVYGYTF
TGTGCCAGCAGTCCCCGGACGGTCCTCCACGTATATGGCTACACCTTC
>.|TRBV7-8|TRBJ1-1|few
CASSLDSRRTEAFF
TGTGCCAGCAGCTTAGATTCTCGGAGGACTGAAGCTTTCTTT
>.|TRBV20-1|TRBJ2-7|.
CSATPGDEQYF
TGCAGTGCAACCCCAGGGGACGAGCAGTACTTC
>.|TRBV7-9|TRBJ2-7|.
CASSARRRGNKTYEQYF
TGTGCCAGCAGCGCCCGTAGAAGAGGGAACAAAACCTACGAGCAGTACTTC